This T cell receptor (beta chain) derives from a study of CD8 T cells in Susac syndrome. Reverse transcription used about 0.5 to 1 ug RNA and random hexamers. TCRdb itself ran the immunoSEQ multiplex PCR reads through MiXCR, one entry per CDR3 protein. Of about 250,000 distinct CDR3 sequences listed, around 93% are singletons. The CDR3 spans 14 residues. Trimming pared 4 bases from V and 6 bases from J, leaving 17 bases between. CDR1 SGHRS and CDR2 YFSETQ come from the germline V gene. The V call is TRBV5-1, the J call TRBJ2-7; possibly TRBD1 or TRBD2 for D (6 bases each). The sample was CD4+ T cells from PBMCs. The TCR comes from a human donor with multiple sclerosis. CDR3 region: CASSLRGLGGEQYF. CDR3 nucleotide sequence: TGCGCCAGCAGCCTCAGGGGTCTGGGGGGCGAGCAGTACTTC.